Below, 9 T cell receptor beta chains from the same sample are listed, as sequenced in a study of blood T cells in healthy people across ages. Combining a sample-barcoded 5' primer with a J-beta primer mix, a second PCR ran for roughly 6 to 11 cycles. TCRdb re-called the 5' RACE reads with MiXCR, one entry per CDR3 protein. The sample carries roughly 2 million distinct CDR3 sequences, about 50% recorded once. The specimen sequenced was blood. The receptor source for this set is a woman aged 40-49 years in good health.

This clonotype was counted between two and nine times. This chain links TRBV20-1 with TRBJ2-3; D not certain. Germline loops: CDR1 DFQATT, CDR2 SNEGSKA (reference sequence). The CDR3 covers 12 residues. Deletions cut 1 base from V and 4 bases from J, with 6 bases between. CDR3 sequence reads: CSARGEADTQYF. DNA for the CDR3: TGCAGTGCTAGAGGAGAGGCAGATACGCAGTATTTT.

DNA for the CDR3: TGTGCCACCAGTGATGAATTGAACAGGGAGGAGACCCAGTACTTC. It encodes CATSDELNREETQYF. The chain is built from TRBV24-1 and TRBJ2-5; D might be TRBD1 (6 bases). V lost 3 bases and J lost 5, with 15 bases in between. Per the germline V gene, CDR1 is KGHDR and CDR2 is SFDVKD. This CDR3 comprises 15 residues.

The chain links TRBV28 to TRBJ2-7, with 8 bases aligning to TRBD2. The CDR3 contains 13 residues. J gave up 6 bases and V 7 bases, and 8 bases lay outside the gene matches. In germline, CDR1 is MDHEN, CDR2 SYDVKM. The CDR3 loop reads CASNRGGRTEQYF. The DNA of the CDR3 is TGTGCCAGCAACCGGGGGGGCAGGACCGAGCAGTACTTC.

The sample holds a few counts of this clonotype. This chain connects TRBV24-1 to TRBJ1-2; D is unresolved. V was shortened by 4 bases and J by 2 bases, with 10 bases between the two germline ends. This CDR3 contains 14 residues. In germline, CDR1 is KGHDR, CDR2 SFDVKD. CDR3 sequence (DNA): TGTGCCACCAGTGACGACCCGGTCAACTATGGCTACACCTTC. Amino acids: CATSDDPVNYGYTF.

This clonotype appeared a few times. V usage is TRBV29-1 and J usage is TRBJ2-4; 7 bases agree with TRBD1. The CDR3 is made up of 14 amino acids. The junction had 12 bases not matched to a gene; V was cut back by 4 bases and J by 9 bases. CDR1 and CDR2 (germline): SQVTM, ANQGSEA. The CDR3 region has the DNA TGCAGCGTTGCTCCCATGACAGGGTTGAGCATTCAGTACTTC. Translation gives CSVAPMTGLSIQYF. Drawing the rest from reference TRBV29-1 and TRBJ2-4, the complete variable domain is SAVISQKPSRDICQRGTSLTIQCQVDSQVTMMFWYRQQPGQSLTLIATANQGSEATYESGFVIDKFPISRPNLTFSTLTVSNMSPEDSSIYLCSVAPMTGLSIQYFGAGTRLSVL.

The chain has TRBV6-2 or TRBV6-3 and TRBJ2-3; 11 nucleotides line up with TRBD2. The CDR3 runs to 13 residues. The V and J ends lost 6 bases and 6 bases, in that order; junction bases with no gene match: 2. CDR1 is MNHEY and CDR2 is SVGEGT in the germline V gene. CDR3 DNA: TGTGCCAGCAGCTGGACTAGCGGGGATACGCAGTATTTT. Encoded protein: CASSWTSGDTQYF.

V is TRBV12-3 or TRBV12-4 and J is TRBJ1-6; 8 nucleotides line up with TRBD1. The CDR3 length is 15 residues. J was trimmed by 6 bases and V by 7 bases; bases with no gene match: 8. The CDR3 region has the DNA TGTGCCAGCAACCGGACAGGGAATCCTAATTCACCCCTCCACTTT. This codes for CASNRTGNPNSPLHF.

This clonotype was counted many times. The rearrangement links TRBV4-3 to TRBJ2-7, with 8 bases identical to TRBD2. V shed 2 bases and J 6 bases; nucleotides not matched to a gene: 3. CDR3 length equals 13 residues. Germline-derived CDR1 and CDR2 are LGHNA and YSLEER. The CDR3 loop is CASSQTGGGEQYF. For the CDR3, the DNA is TGCGCCAGCAGCCAAACGGGAGGGGGCGAGCAGTACTTC.

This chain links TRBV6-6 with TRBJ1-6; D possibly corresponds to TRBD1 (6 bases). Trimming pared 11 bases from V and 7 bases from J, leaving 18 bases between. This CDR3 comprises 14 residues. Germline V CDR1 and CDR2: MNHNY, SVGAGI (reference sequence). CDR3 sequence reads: CAGRRTELNSPLHF. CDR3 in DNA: TGTGCCGGCCGTCGGACAGAGCTCAATTCACCCCTCCACTTT.